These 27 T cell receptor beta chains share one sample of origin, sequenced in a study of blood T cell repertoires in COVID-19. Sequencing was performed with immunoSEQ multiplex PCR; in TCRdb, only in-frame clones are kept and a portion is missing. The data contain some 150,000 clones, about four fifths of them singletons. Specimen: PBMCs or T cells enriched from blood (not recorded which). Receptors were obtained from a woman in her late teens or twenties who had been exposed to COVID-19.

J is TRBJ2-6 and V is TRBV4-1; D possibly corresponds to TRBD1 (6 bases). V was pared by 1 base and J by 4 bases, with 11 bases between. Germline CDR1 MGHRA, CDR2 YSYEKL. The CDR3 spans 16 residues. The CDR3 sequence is CASSQGTGPGANVLTF. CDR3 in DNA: TGCGCCAGCAGCCAAGGAACAGGGCCCGGGGCCAACGTCCTGACTTTC.

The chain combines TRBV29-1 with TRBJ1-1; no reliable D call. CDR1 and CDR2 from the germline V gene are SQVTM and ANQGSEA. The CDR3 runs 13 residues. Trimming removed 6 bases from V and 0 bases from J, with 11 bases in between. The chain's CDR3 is CSVADTLNTEAFF. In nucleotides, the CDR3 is TGCAGCGTGGCAGACACCCTGAACACTGAAGCTTTCTTT.

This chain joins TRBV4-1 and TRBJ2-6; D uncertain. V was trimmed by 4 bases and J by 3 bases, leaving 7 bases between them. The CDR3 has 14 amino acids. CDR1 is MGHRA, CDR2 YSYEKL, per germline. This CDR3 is CASSPYSGANVLTF. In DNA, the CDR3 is TGCGCCAGCAGCCCTTATAGTGGGGCCAACGTCCTGACTTTC.

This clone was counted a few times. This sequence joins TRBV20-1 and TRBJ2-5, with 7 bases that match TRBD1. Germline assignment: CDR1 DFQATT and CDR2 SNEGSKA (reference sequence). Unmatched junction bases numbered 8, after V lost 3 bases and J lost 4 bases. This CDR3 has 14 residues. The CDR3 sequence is CSASMVRGRETQYF. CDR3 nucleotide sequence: TGCAGTGCTAGTATGGTTAGGGGGCGAGAGACCCAGTACTTC.

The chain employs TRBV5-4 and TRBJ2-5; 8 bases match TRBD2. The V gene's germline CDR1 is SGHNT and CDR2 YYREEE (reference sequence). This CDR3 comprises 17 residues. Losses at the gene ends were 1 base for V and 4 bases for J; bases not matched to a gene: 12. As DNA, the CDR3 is TGTGCCAGCAGCTTGCGGTTTGTCGGGAGGGCCGGAGAGACCCAGTACTTC. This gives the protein CASSLRFVGRAGETQYF.

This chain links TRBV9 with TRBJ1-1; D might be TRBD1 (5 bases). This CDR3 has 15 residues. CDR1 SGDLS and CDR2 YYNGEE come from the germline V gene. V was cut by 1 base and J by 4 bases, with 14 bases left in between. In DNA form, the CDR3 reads TGTGCCAGCAGCGTATTCGGGGGTAGTTCCACTGAAGCTTTCTTT. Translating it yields CASSVFGGSSTEAFF.

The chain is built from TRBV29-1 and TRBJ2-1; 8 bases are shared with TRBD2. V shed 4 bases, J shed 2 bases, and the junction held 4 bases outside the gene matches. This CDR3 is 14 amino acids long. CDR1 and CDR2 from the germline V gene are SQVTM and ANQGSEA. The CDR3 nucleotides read TGCAGCGTTGCGCGGACTAGCCCCTACAATGAGCAGTTCTTC. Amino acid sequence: CSVARTSPYNEQFF.

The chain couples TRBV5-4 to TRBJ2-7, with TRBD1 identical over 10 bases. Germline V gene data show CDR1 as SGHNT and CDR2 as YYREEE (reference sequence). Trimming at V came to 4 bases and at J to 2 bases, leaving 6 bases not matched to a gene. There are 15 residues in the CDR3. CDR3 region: CASSDRGRDPYEQYF. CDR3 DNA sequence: TGTGCCAGCAGCGACAGGGGGCGAGACCCCTACGAGCAGTACTTC.

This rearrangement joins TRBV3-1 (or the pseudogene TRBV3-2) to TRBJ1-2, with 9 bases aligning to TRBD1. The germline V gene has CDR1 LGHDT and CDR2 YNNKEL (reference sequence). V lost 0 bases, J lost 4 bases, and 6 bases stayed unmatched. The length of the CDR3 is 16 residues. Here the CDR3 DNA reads TGTGCCAGCAGCCAAGAGGGAGGGACAGGGACCTATGGCTACACCTTC. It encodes CASSQEGGTGTYGYTF.

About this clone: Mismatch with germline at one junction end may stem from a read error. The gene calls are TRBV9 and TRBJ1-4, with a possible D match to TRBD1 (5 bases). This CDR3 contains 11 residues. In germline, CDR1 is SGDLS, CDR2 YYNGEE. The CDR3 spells CASSVAEDICF. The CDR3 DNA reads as TGTGCCAGCAGCGTAGCTGAGGACATCTGTTTT.

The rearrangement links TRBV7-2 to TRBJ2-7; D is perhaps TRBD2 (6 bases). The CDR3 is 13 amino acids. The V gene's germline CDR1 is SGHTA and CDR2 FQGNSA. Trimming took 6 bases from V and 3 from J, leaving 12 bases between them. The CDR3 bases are TGTGCCAGCAGTTCGGGACTTTACTACGAGCAGTACTTC. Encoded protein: CASSSGLYYEQYF.

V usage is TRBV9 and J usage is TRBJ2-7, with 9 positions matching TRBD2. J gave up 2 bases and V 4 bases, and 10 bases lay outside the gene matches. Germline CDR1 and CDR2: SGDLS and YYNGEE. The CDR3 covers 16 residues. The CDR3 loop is CASSKEGLAGPYEQYF. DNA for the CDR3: TGTGCCAGCAGCAAAGAGGGGCTAGCGGGGCCCTACGAGCAGTACTTC.

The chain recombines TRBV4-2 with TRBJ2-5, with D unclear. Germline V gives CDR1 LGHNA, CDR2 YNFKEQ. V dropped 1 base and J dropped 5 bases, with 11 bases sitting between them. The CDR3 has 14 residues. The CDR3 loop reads CASSQGVNLETQYF. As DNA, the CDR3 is TGTGCCAGCAGCCAAGGAGTGAATCTGGAGACCCAGTACTTC.

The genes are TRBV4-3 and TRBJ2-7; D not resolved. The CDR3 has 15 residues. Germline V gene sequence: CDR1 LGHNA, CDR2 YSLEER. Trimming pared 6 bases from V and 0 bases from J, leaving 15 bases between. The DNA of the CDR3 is TGCGCCAGCAGTCCCTCTTCTGCGCGCTCCTACGAGCAGTACTTC. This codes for CASSPSSARSYEQYF.

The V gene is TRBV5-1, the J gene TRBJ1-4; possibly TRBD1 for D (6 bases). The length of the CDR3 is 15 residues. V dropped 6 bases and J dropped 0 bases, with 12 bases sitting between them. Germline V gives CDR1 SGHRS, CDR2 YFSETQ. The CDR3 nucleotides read TGCGCCAGCAAGGGGGACAAAACAACTAATGAAAAACTGTTTTTT. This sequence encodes CASKGDKTTNEKLFF.

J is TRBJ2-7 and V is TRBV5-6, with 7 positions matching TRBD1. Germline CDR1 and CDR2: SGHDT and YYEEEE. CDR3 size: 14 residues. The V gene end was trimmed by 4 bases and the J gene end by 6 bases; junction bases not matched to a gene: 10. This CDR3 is CASSPDRAASEQYF. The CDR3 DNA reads TGTGCCAGCAGCCCCGACAGGGCGGCGTCCGAGCAGTACTTC.

The DNA for the CDR3 is TGTGCCAGCAGTTTATCGGGGGGGGTGGCTCTCTCTGGAAACACCATATATTTT. Translation gives CASSLSGGVALSGNTIYF. This sequence joins TRBV27 and TRBJ1-3, with D possibly matching TRBD1 (5 bases). The CDR3 runs 18 residues. Deletions cut 0 bases from V and 0 bases from J, with 15 bases between. Germline V gives CDR1 MNHEY, CDR2 SMNVEV (reference sequence).

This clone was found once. The CDR3 is CASSSWTGGLSGYTF. DNA of the CDR3: TGTGCCAGCAGTTCTTGGACAGGGGGTTTATCTGGCTACACCTTC. J is TRBJ1-2 and V is TRBV6-2 or TRBV6-3; 10 nucleotides line up with TRBD1. This CDR3 has 15 residues. Trimming took 4 bases from V and 7 from J; bases not matched to a gene: 9. CDR1 and CDR2 from the germline V gene are MNHEY and SVGEGT.

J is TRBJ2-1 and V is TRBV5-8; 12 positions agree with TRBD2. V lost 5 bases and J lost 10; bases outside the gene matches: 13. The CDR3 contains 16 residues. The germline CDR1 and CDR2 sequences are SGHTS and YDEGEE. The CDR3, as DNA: TGTGCCAGCAGAGTTAGACTAGCGGGAGTATTAGGGGAGCAGTTCTTC. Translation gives CASRVRLAGVLGEQFF.

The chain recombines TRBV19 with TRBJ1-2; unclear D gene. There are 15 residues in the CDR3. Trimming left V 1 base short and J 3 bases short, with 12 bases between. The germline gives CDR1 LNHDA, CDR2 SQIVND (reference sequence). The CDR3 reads CASSIASPADYGYTF. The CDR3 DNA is TGTGCCAGTAGTATAGCGTCCCCTGCAGACTATGGCTACACCTTC.

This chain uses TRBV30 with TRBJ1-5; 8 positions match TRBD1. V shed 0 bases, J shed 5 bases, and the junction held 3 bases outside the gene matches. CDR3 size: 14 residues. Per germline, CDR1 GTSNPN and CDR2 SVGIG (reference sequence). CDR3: CAWSVTGGDQPQHF. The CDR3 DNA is TGTGCCTGGAGTGTTACAGGGGGAGATCAGCCCCAGCATTTT.

CDR3 sequence (DNA): TGTGCCAGCTTGCGGGGACTCTCCCAAGAGACCCAGTACTTC. Protein: CASLRGLSQETQYF. The rearrangement uses TRBV18 and TRBJ2-5; D is possibly TRBD2 (6 bases). V was pared by 7 bases and J by 1 base, with 13 bases between. Germline CDR1 KGHSH, CDR2 LQKENI. The CDR3 totals 14 residues.

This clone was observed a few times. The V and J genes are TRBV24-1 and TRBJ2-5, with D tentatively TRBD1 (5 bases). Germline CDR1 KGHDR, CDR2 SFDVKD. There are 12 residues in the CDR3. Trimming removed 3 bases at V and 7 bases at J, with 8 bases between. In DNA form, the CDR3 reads TGTGCCACCAGTGATCCCGACAGGACCCAGTACTTC. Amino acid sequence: CATSDPDRTQYF.

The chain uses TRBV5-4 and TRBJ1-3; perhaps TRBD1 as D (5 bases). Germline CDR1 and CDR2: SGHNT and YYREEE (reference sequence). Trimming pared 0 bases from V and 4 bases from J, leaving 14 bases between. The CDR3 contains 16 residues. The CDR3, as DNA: TGTGCCAGCAGCTTGGGGGCCCAGGGTCTGGGAAACACCATATATTTT. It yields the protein CASSLGAQGLGNTIYF.

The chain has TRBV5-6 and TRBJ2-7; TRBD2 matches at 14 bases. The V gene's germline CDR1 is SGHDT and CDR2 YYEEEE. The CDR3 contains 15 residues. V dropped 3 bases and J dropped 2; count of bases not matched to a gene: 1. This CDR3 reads CASSSTSGRAYEQYF. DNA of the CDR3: TGTGCCAGCAGCTCGACTAGCGGGAGGGCCTACGAGCAGTACTTC. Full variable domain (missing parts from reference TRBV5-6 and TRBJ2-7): DAGVTQSPTHLIKTRGQQVTLRCSPKSGHDTVSWYQQALGQGPQFIFQYYEEEERQRGNFPDRFSGHQFPNYSSELNVNALLLGDSALYLCASSSTSGRAYEQYFGPGTRLTVT.

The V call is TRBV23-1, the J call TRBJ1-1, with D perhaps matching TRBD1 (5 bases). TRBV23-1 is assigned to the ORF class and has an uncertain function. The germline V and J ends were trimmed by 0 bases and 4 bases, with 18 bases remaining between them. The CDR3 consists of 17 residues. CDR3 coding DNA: TGCGCCAGCAGTCAATCGAAGACGCGGGACCGCCTCACTGAAGCTTTCTTT. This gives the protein CASSQSKTRDRLTEAFF.

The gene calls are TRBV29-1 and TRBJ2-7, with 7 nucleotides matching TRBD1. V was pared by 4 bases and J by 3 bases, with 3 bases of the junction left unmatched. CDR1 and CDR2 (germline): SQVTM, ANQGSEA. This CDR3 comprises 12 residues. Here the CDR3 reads CSVVGTDYEQYF. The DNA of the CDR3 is TGCAGCGTTGTAGGGACAGACTACGAGCAGTACTTC.